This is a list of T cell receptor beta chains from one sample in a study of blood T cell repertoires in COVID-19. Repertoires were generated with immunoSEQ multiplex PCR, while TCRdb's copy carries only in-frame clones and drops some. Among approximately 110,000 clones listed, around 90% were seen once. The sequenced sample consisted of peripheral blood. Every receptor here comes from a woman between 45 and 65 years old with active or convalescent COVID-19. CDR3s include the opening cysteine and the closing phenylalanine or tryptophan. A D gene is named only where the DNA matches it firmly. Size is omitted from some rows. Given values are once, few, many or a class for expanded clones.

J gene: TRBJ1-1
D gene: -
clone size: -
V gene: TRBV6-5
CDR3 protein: CASRQGNTEAFF
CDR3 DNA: TGTGCCAGCAGGCAGGGTAACACTGAAGCTTTCTTT

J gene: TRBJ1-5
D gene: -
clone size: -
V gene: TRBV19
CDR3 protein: CASSTPRAGWYHF
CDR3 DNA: TGTGCCAGTAGTACCCCCCGGGCAGGGTGGTACCATTTT

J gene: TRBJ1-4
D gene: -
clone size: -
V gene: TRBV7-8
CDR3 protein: CASSSRDWLFF
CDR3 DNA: TGTGCCAGCAGCTCCAGGGATTGGCTGTTTTTT

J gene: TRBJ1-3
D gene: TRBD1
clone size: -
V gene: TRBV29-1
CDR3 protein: CSVVTGGSGNTIYF
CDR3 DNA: TGCAGCGTTGTGACAGGGGGCAGTGGAAACACCATATATTTT

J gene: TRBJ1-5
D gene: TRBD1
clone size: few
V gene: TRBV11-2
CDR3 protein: CASSSSEVGGSVDQPQHF
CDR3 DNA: TGTGCCAGCAGCTCTAGCGAGGTAGGGGGCTCGGTGGATCAGCCCCAGCATTTT

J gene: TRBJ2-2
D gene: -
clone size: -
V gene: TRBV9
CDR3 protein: CASSVGVGASTGELFF
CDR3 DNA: TGTGCCAGCAGCGTAGGGGTGGGAGCAAGCACCGGGGAGCTGTTTTTT

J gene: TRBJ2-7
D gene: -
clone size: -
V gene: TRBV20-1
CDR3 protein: CSARNSYEQYF
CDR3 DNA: TGCAGTGCCCGAAACAGTTACGAGCAGTACTTC

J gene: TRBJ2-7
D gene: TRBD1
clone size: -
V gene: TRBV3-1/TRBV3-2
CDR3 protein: CASSQEGTASYEQYF
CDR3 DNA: TGTGCCAGCAGCCAAGAGGGGACAGCCTCCTACGAGCAGTACTTC

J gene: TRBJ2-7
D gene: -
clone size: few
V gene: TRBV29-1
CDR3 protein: CSVAGQTIGEQYF
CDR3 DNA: TGCAGCGTCGCGGGCCAAACAATCGGGGAGCAGTACTTC

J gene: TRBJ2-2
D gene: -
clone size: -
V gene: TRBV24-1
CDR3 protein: CATSDSRRGGELFF
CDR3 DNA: TGTGCCACCAGTGATTCCAGGAGGGGCGGGGAGCTGTTTTTT

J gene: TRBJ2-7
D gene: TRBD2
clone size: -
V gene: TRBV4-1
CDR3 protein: CASSQNTAGGSYEQYF
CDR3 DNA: TGCGCCAGCAGCCAAAATACGGCGGGAGGCTCCTACGAGCAGTACTTC

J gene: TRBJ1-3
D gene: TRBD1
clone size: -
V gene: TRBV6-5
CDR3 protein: CASSYGTGTSGNTIYF
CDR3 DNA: TGTGCCAGCAGTTACGGGACAGGGACGAGTGGAAACACCATATATTTT

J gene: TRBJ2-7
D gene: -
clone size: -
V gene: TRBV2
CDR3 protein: CASSESADSF
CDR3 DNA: TGTGCCAGCAGTGAATCGGCCGACTCTTTC

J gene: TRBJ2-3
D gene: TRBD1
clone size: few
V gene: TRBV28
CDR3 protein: CASSSYHQGQGDTQYF
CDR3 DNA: TGTGCCAGCAGTTCCTACCACCAAGGACAGGGCGATACGCAGTATTTT

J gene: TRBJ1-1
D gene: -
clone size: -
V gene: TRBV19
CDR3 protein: CASSIRNTEAFF
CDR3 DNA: TGTGCCAGTAGTATCAGGAACACTGAAGCTTTCTTT

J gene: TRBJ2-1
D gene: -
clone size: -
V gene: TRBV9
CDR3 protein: CASSPRLAPPANEQFF
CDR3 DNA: TGTGCCAGCAGCCCCCGACTGGCCCCCCCGGCGAATGAGCAGTTCTTC

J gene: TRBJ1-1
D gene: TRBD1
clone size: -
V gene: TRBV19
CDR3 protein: CASSIDDTTGAYMNTEAFF
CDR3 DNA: TGTGCCAGTAGTATAGATGATACGACAGGGGCCTACATGAACACTGAAGCTTTCTTT

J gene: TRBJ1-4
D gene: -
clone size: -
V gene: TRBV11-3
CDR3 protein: CASSLGGHQQVMEKLFF
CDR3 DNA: TGTGCCAGCAGCTTAGGCGGGCACCAGCAAGTAATGGAAAAACTGTTTTTT

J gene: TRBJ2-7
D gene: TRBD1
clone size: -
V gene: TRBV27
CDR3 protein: CASSPRQGSYEQYF
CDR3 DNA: TGTGCCAGCAGTCCGCGACAGGGTAGCTACGAGCAGTACTTC

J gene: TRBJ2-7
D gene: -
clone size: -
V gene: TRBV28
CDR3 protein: CASSSHGSSYEQYF
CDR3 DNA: TGTGCCAGCAGTTCCCACGGGAGTAGCTACGAGCAGTACTTC

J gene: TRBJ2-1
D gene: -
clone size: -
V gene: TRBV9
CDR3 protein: CASSIQGRTGNEQFF
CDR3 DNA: TGTGCCAGCAGCATACAGGGTAGGACTGGCAATGAGCAGTTCTTC

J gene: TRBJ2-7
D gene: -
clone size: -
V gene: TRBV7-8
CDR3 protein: CASSLKGYYEQYF
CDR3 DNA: TGTGCCAGCAGCTTAAAGGGGTACTACGAGCAGTACTTC

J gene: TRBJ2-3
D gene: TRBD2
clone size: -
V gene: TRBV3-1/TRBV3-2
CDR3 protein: CASSLVPGLSTDTQYF
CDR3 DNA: TGTGCCAGCAGCTTAGTACCGGGACTAAGCACAGATACGCAGTATTTT

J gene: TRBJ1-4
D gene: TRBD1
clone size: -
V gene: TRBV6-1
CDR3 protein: CASSEQDRGNEKLFF
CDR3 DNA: TGTGCCAGCAGTGAACAAGACAGGGGAAATGAAAAACTGTTTTTT

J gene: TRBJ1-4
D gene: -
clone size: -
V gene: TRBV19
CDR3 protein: CASSMKGFEKLFF
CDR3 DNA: TGTGCCAGTAGTATGAAGGGGTTTGAAAAACTGTTTTTT

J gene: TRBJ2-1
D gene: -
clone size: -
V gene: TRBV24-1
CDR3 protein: CATAGTPSYNEQFF
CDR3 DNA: TGTGCCACAGCCGGGACTCCGTCCTACAATGAGCAGTTCTTC

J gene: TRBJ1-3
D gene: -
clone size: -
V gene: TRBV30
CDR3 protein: CAYTDRRNTIYF
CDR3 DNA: TGTGCCTATACGGACAGAAGAAACACCATATATTTT

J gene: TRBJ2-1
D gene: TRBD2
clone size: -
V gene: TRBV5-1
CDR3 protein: CASRLGTSGNEQFF
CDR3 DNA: TGCGCCAGCAGACTCGGGACTAGCGGCAATGAGCAGTTCTTC

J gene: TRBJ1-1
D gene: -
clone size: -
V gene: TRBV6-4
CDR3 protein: CAFGGDTEAFF
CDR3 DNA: TGTGCCTTCGGGGGGGACACTGAAGCTTTCTTT

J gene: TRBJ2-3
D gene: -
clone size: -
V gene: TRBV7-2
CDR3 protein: CASSLKPASTDTQYF
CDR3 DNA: TGTGCCAGCAGCTTAAAGCCTGCCTCCACAGATACGCAGTATTTT

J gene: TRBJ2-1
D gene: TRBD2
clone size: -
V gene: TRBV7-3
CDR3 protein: CASSQGPAGVSGEQFF
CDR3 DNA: TGTGCCAGCTCCCAGGGGCCAGCGGGAGTATCGGGGGAGCAGTTCTTC

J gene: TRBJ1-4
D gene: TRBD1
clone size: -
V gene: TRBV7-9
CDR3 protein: CASSLGGQGANEKLFF
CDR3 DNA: TGTGCCAGCAGCTTAGGAGGGCAGGGGGCTAATGAAAAACTGTTTTTT

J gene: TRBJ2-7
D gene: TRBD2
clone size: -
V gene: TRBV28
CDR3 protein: CASSLRGTSGKAYEQYF
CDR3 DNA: TGTGCCAGCAGCCTAAGGGGGACTAGCGGGAAGGCATACGAGCAGTACTTC

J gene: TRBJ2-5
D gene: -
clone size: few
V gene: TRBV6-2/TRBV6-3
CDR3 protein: CASNPWGVQETQYF
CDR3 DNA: TGTGCCAGCAACCCATGGGGGGTCCAAGAGACCCAGTACTTC

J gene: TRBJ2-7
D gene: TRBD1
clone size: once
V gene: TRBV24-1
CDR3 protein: CATSRDRDSYEQYF
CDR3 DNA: TGTGCCACCAGCCGGGACAGGGACTCCTACGAGCAGTACTTC

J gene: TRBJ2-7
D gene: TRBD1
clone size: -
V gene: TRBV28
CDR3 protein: CASSPQGQGGAYEQYF
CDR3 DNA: TGTGCCAGCAGTCCCCAAGGACAGGGGGGGGCCTACGAGCAGTACTTC

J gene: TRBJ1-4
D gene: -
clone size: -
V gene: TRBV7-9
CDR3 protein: CASSYLTGNEKLFF
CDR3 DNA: TGTGCCAGCAGCTACCTTACCGGTAATGAAAAACTGTTTTTT

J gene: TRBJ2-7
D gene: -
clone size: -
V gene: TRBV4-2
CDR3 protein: CASSRETLGRGYEQYF
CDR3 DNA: TGTGCCAGCAGCCGAGAGACGCTAGGTAGGGGGTACGAGCAGTACTTC

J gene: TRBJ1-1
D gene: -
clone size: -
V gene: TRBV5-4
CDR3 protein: CASSLEGAVNTEAFF
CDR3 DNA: TGTGCCAGCAGCTTGGAAGGGGCAGTGAACACTGAAGCTTTCTTT

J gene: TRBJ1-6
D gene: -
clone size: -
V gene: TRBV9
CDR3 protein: CASSKGQAANSPLHF
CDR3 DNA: TGTGCCAGCAGCAAAGGACAAGCAGCAAATTCACCCCTCCACTTT

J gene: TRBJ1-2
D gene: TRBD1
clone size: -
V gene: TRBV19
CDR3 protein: CASSPRQGGNYGYTF
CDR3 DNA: TGTGCCAGTAGTCCACGACAGGGGGGCAACTATGGCTACACCTTC

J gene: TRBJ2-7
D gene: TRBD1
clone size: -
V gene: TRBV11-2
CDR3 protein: CASKTEGASYEQYF
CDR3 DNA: TGTGCCAGCAAAACAGAGGGGGCCTCCTACGAGCAGTACTTC

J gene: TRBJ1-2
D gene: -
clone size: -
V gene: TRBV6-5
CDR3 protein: CASSYLRGAHGYTF
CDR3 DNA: TGTGCCAGCAGTTACCTGCGGGGGGCGCACGGCTACACCTTC

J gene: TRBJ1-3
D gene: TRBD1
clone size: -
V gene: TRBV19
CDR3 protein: CASATGRGNTIYF
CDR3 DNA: TGTGCCAGTGCGACAGGGCGCGGAAACACCATATATTTT

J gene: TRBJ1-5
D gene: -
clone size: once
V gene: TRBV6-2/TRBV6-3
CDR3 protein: CASSYQYSNQPQHF
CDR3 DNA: TGTGCCAGCAGTTACCAGTATAGCAATCAGCCCCAGCATTTT

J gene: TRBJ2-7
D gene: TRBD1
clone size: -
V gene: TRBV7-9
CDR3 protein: CASSASGRDRADEQYF
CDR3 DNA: TGTGCCAGCAGCGCAAGTGGCCGGGACAGGGCCGACGAGCAGTACTTC

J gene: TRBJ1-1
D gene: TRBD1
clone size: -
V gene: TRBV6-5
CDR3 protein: CASSLQGADTEAFF
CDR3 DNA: TGTGCCAGCAGTTTACAGGGGGCTGACACTGAAGCTTTCTTT

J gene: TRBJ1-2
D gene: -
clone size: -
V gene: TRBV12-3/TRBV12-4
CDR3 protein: CASSSPGSYGYTF
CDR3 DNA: TGTGCCAGCAGTTCCCCAGGTTCCTATGGCTACACCTTC

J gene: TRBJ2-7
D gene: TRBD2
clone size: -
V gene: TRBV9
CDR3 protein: CASSVGLADSYEQYF
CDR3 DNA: TGTGCCAGCAGCGTTGGGCTAGCGGACTCCTACGAGCAGTACTTC

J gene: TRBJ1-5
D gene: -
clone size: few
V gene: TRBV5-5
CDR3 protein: CASSLNRASNQPQHF
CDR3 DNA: TGTGCCAGCAGCTTGAACAGGGCAAGCAATCAGCCCCAGCATTTT

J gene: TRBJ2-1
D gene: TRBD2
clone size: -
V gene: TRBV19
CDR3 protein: CASSMRNGLAFF
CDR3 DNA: TGTGCCAGTAGTATGCGCAACGGACTAGCGTTCTTC

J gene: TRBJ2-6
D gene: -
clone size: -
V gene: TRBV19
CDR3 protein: CASNSPGHLSGANVLTF
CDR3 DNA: TGTGCCAGCAATTCCCCGGGACACCTCTCTGGGGCCAACGTCCTGACTTTC

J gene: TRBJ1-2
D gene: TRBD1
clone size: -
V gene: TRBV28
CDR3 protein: CASRRTGGNYGYTF
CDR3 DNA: TGTGCCAGCAGGCGGACAGGGGGGAACTATGGCTACACCTTC

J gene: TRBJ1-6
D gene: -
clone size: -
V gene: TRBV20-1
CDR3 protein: CSASLGGSGNSPLHF
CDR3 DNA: TGCAGTGCTAGTCTGGGGGGGAGCGGGAATTCACCCCTCCACTTT

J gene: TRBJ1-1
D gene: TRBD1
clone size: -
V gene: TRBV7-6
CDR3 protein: CASSLSPGQPGGNTEAFF
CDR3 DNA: TGTGCCAGCAGCTTATCCCCGGGGCAACCAGGGGGGAACACTGAAGCTTTCTTT